These T cell receptor beta chains were read from a single sample in a study of cytomegalovirus exposure and HLA in healthy donors. Method: immunoSEQ multiplex PCR; TCRdb's copy keeps in-frame clones and lacks some. The table lists some 70,000 clones, 60% to 85% of them singletons, with approximately 4.8% in the top ten. The sequencing input was PBMCs. All receptors derive from a male donor in good health and CMV-seropositive. CDR3s include the opening cysteine and the closing phenylalanine or tryptophan. Fields, in order: V gene, D gene, clone size, J gene, CDR3 DNA, CDR3 protein. A D gene is named only where the DNA matches it firmly. Expanded clones are given a class, and other clones once, few, many or no size at all.

>TRBV5-5|TRBD1|-|TRBJ1-1
TGTGCCAGCAGCAGTGACAGGGCGTACACTGAAGCTTTCTTT
CASSSDRAYTEAFF
>TRBV7-6|-|-|TRBJ2-1
TGTGCCAGCAGTCTAGTTGGGGGCCTATACAATGAGCAGTTCTTC
CASSLVGGLYNEQFF
>TRBV19|TRBD1|-|TRBJ2-7
TGTGCCACCTGGACAGGGGCTAGGACCTACGAGCAGTACTTC
CATWTGARTYEQYF
>TRBV7-6|-|few|TRBJ2-7
TGTGCCAGCAGCTTTGGCACGGGATACGAGCAGTACTTC
CASSFGTGYEQYF
>TRBV7-2|-|-|TRBJ2-2
TGTGCCAGCAGCTTAGCAGGGCAGAGGGTCACCGGGGAGCTGTTTTTT
CASSLAGQRVTGELFF
>TRBV5-6|-|-|TRBJ2-5
TGTGCCAGCACCGCTTGGGGGGGGGCGCAAGAGACCCAGTACTTC
CASTAWGGAQETQYF
>TRBV7-2|-|-|TRBJ2-2
TGTGCCAGCAGCTTAGCGAGTCGGGCCGGGGAGCTGTTTTTT
CASSLASRAGELFF
>TRBV6-1|TRBD1|few|TRBJ2-7
TGTGCCAGCAGCGCGGACAGGGGTACCTACGAGCAGTACTTC
CASSADRGTYEQYF
>TRBV6-5|TRBD1|-|TRBJ1-4
TGTGCCAGCAGGGGACAGGGGGCTTATGAAAAACTGTTTTTT
CASRGQGAYEKLFF
>TRBV30|-|once|TRBJ2-5
TGTGCCTGGAGTGCGGGTTTACAAGAGACCCAGTACTTC
CAWSAGLQETQYF
>TRBV28|TRBD1|-|TRBJ2-7
TGTGCCAGCAGTTTAACAGGGGTTGCGGGCGAGCAGTACTTC
CASSLTGVAGEQYF
>TRBV6-5|-|-|TRBJ1-1
TGTGCCAGCAGTCCCGACAGGTTTCTTGTGACTGAAGCTTTCTTT
CASSPDRFLVTEAFF
>TRBV5-4|TRBD1|-|TRBJ1-2
TGTGCCAGCAGCGGACAGGGTGAAGGGGGGGGCTACACCTTC
CASSGQGEGGGYTF
>TRBV21-1|-|-|TRBJ1-5
TGTGCCAGCAGCAAAGATCGAGCCAGGGCCCTTTATAGCAATCAGCCCCAGCATTTT
CASSKDRARALYSNQPQHF
>TRBV6-5|TRBD2|few|TRBJ2-7
TGTGCCAGCGGCGGGGGGGAGAAGAGGGTTCGGGAGCAGTACTTC
CASGGGEKRVREQYF
>TRBV4-1|TRBD1|-|TRBJ1-2
TGCGCCAGCAGCCATACCTCCTCGGGACAGGGAATGTATGGCTACACCTTC
CASSHTSSGQGMYGYTF
>TRBV7-2|-|-|TRBJ2-7
TGTGCCAGCAGCTCTGGACAACCTGGGGAGCAGTACTTC
CASSSGQPGEQYF
>TRBV5-1|-|-|TRBJ2-7
TGCGCCAGCAGCTTGGTAACGGGGTCCTCATTCGAGCAGTACTTC
CASSLVTGSSFEQYF
>TRBV19|TRBD1|once|TRBJ1-1
TGTGCCAGTAGTAAGGGACAGTTTGAAGCTTTCTTT
CASSKGQFEAFF
>TRBV5-1|TRBD1|-|TRBJ1-2
TGCGCCAGCAGCTTGAGTTCAGGGGGAGATGGCTACACCTTC
CASSLSSGGDGYTF
>TRBV18|-|-|TRBJ1-3
TGTGCCAGCTCACTTGGGAGGGGACACTCTGGAAACACCATATATTTT
CASSLGRGHSGNTIYF
>TRBV7-3|-|-|TRBJ1-1
TGTGCCAGCAGCCCCGGGGGAGGGGGTGGGACTGAAGCTTTCTTT
CASSPGGGGGTEAFF
>TRBV4-1|-|-|TRBJ1-1
TGCGCCAGCAGCCAAGTGGCAGGGGTAACTGAAGCTTTCTTT
CASSQVAGVTEAFF
>TRBV27|-|-|TRBJ1-3
TGTGCCAGCAGTTTAACAGGCGGTGGGGCCATCTCTGGAAACACCATATATTTT
CASSLTGGGAISGNTIYF
>TRBV2|TRBD2|few|TRBJ2-7
TGTGCCAGCAGTGCTTCTACGGGGACTAGCGGGTCAGAGCAGTACTTC
CASSASTGTSGSEQYF
>TRBV21-1|-|-|TRBJ2-7
TGTGCCAGCAGCAAAGGGGGCAAAAGAGACTACGAGCAGTACTTC
CASSKGGKRDYEQYF
>TRBV27|TRBD2|-|TRBJ2-7
TGTGCCAGCAGTTCACTAGCGGGGCCCTACGAGCAGTACTTC
CASSSLAGPYEQYF
>TRBV21-1|-|-|TRBJ2-1
TGTGCCAGCAGACTCGGGACAGGGCGGCATGAGCAGTTCTTC
CASRLGTGRHEQFF
>TRBV9|-|-|TRBJ2-7
TGTGCCAGCAGCGTAGGAGCTACCATCTACGAGCAGTACTTC
CASSVGATIYEQYF
>TRBV5-6|-|few|TRBJ1-4
TGTGCCAGCAGCTTGCGGCAGGGTAATGAAAAACTGTTTTTT
CASSLRQGNEKLFF
>TRBV19|-|-|TRBJ2-7
TGTGCCAGTAGTATGCGGGGCTACGAGCAGTACTTC
CASSMRGYEQYF
>TRBV6-1|-|few|TRBJ1-2
TGTGCCAGCAGCCAACAGGGAAACTATGGCTACACCTTC
CASSQQGNYGYTF
>TRBV2|-|few|TRBJ1-4
TGTGCCAGCAGTGTGGGGGGGGTTAATGAAAAACTGTTTTTT
CASSVGGVNEKLFF
>TRBV2|-|once|TRBJ2-1
TGTGCCAGCAAGGACTTAAGCTCCTACAATGAGCAGTTCTTC
CASKDLSSYNEQFF
>TRBV4-3|TRBD2|-|TRBJ2-2
TGCGCCAGCAGCCAAGATCCAGCGGGGGGGCGGGTCACCGGGGAGCTGTTTTTT
CASSQDPAGGRVTGELFF
>TRBV6-5|-|-|TRBJ1-2
TGTGCCAGCAGTTACGTGCAGGGTGATGATGGCTACACCTTC
CASSYVQGDDGYTF
>TRBV13|TRBD2|few|TRBJ2-7
TGTGCCAGCAGCTTACGGGGGGTCGGTTACGAGCAGTACTTC
CASSLRGVGYEQYF
>TRBV7-9|-|-|TRBJ1-1
TGTGCCAGCAGCTTGGCAGGGGCGGAGGCTTTCTTT
CASSLAGAEAFF
>TRBV7-2|-|-|TRBJ1-5
TGTGCCAGCAGCTTAGGTTGGTCCGGTCAGCCCCAGCATTTT
CASSLGWSGQPQHF
>TRBV4-1|TRBD1|few|TRBJ2-7
TGCGCCAGCAGCCAAGTAGGTGCAGGGGGCCACGAGCAGTACTTC
CASSQVGAGGHEQYF
>TRBV10-3|-|-|TRBJ2-3
TGTGCCATCAGCCCCAGCCTTCTAGCTAGCACAGATACGCAGTATTTT
CAISPSLLASTDTQYF
>TRBV5-1|TRBD1|-|TRBJ1-2
TGCGCCAGCAGCCCCGGACAGGGGGTTAATCCAATTGCGTACACCTTC
CASSPGQGVNPIAYTF
>TRBV9|-|-|TRBJ2-7
TGTGCCAGCAGCGTAGGCCAGGGGAACACCTACGAGCAGTACTTC
CASSVGQGNTYEQYF
>TRBV27|TRBD1|-|TRBJ1-2
TGTGCCAGCAGTCCCCGGGACAGGGAAAGGAGTGGCTACACCTTC
CASSPRDRERSGYTF
>TRBV4-3|TRBD1|once|TRBJ1-1
TGCGCCAGCAGCCAAGATACAGGGGGTCGAGCTTTCTTT
CASSQDTGGRAFF